The present T cell receptor (beta chain) was sequenced within a study of blood T cell repertoires in COVID-19. The wider study: There were acute and convalescent COVID-19 samples, and they came from the United States, Italy and Spain.

Losses at the gene ends were 5 bases for V and 9 bases for J; bases not matched to a gene: 10. This CDR3 is 14 amino acids long. Germline V gives CDR1 LGHDT, CDR2 YNNKEL (reference sequence). Per the authors' pipeline: It was from reference gene primer amplification that nucleated cell counts were estimated. Profiled with immunoSEQ multiplex PCR; TCRdb holds only in-frame clones, not every one. V, J and clone size reflect that table, while D and trimming were determined from the DNA. Altogether over 110,000 clones are present, roughly 85% being singletons, with the ten largest covering approximately 4%.

The chain joins TRBV3-1 (or the pseudogene TRBV3-2) to TRBJ2-1; the match to TRBD2 covers 7 bases. Material: peripheral blood. The sequence was obtained from a man aged 55-75 years with acute or convalescent COVID-19. The DNA for the CDR3 is TGTGCCAGCAGCGAGACCACGGGAGGTGGTGAGCAGTTCTTC. As protein: CASSETTGGGEQFF.